The clone carrying this TCR beta chain has a handful of counts. Primed by a sample-barcoded 5' primer and a J-beta primer mix, a second PCR proceeded for roughly 6 to 12 cycles. Each sample provided no less than 3 million CDR3-containing paired-end reads. MiXCR was run by TCRdb on the 5' RACE reads, yielding one entry per CDR3 protein. The sample includes 1.4 million or so distinct CDR3 sequences, under 55% of them seen just once. V was clipped by 5 bases and J by 1 base, with 11 bases between them. From germline, CDR1 is MDHEN and CDR2 SYDVKM. This CDR3 is built from 14 residues. This record comes from a study of blood T cells in healthy people across ages.

This receptor was identified in a woman aged 18-29 years in good health. The rearrangement uses TRBV28 and TRBJ1-1, with D unresolved. Sample: blood. CDR3 amino acids: CASSPMTGNTEAFF. CDR3 nucleotides: TGTGCCAGCAGTCCAATGACGGGGAACACTGAAGCTTTCTTT.